This T cell receptor (beta chain) originates from a study of cytotoxic CD8 clonotypes in ibrutinib-treated CLL. Study in general: After a median roughly 12 months on treatment (6 to 36), response samples were drawn. Study-level results: The clonality rise at ibrutinib response reflected private clonotype expansion.

After removal of 3 bases from V and 6 bases from J, the junction contained 15 bases not matched to a gene. Looked up from germline, CDR1 is LNHDA and CDR2 is SQIVND (reference sequence). This CDR3 region has 18 residues. The table came from immunoSEQ multiplex PCR; TCRdb's copy has only in-frame clones and leaves some out. This table holds about 310,000 clones, more than 65% found once. In regard to this clone: Its antigen is undetermined.

The source was PBMCs, collected before ibrutinib treatment. The V gene is TRBV19, the J gene TRBJ2-2, with 8 nucleotides matching TRBD2. This receptor was taken from a human donor with chronic lymphocytic leukemia. CDR3: CASSIGTSGGKGPGELFF. For the CDR3, the DNA is TGTGCCAGTAGTATCGGTACTAGCGGAGGGAAAGGTCCCGGGGAGCTGTTTTTT.